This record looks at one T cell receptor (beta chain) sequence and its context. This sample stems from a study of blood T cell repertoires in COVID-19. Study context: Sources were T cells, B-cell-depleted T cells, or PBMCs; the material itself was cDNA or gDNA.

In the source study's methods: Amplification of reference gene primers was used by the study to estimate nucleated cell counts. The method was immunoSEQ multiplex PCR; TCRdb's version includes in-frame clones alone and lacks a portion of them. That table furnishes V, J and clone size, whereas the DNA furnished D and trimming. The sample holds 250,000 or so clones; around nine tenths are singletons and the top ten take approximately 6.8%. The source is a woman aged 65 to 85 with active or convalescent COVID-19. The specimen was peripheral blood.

CDR3 loop: CASSPLGTNTGELFF. CDR3 sequence (DNA): TGTGCCAGCTCACCCCTGGGGACAAACACCGGGGAGCTGTTTTTT. This chain joins TRBV18 and TRBJ2-2, with D possibly TRBD1 on 6 matching bases. The CDR3 is 15 amino acids. With 3 bases removed from V and 2 bases from J, the gap between germline ends came to 10 bases. CDR1 is KGHSH and CDR2 is LQKENI in the germline V gene. Filled out from reference TRBV18 and TRBJ2-2, the complete variable domain reads NAGVMQNPRHLVRRRGQEARLRCSPMKGHSHVYWYRQLPEEGLKFMVYLQKENIIDESGMPKERFSAEFPKEGPSILRIQQVVRGDSAAYFCASSPLGTNTGELFFGEGSRLTVL.